This is a list of T cell receptor beta chains from one sample in a study of T cell responses to AZD1222 COVID-19 vaccine. Sequencing used immunoSEQ multiplex PCR; TCRdb keeps in-frame clones, though not all of them. The table lists 120,000 or so clones, around 93% of them singletons, with more than 13% in the top ten. The sequencing used peripheral blood, collected on day 0 of AZD1222 vaccination. These receptors were taken from an adult in good health. The CDR3 runs from the conserved cysteine through the conserved F or W. Each record gives: clone size, J gene, D gene, V gene, CDR3 protein, CDR3 DNA. A D gene is named only where the DNA matches it firmly. Where a row states a size, it is once, few, many or the class of an expanded clone; other rows omit it.

.	TRBJ2-5	.	TRBV5-5	CANLPGETQYF	TGTGCCAACCTACCAGGGGAGACCCAGTACTTC
.	TRBJ1-1	.	TRBV2	CASSQLGQFLGGTEAFF	TGTGCCAGCAGCCAACTTGGGCAGTTCCTAGGGGGCACTGAAGCTTTCTTT
.	TRBJ1-1	TRBD1	TRBV18	CASSPATGSEAFF	TGTGCCAGCTCACCTGCGACAGGGAGTGAGGCTTTCTTT
.	TRBJ2-7	.	TRBV6-5	CASTEGGIFYEQYF	TGTGCCAGCACCGAAGGCGGGATCTTCTACGAGCAGTACTTC
.	TRBJ2-3	.	TRBV6-5	CASGAGPIDTQYF	TGTGCCAGCGGAGCCGGGCCCATCGATACGCAGTATTTT
few	TRBJ1-1	TRBD1	TRBV28	CASRRDRGLDTEAFF	TGTGCCAGCCGTCGGGACAGGGGTTTGGACACTGAAGCTTTCTTT
.	TRBJ2-1	TRBD2	TRBV7-6	CASSAKLAGNGYNEQFF	TGTGCCAGCAGCGCGAAACTAGCGGGGAACGGCTACAATGAGCAGTTCTTC
once	TRBJ1-6	TRBD1	TRBV2	CASRGQPWDSPLHF	TGTGCCAGCCGGGGACAGCCCTGGGATTCACCCCTCCACTTT
.	TRBJ1-2	.	TRBV19	CASSSIPSRNYGYTF	TGTGCCAGTAGTTCCATCCCTTCCCGGAACTATGGCTACACCTTC
once	TRBJ1-2	.	TRBV10-1	CASTYMRDGYTF	TGCGCCAGCACTTACATGCGGGATGGCTACACCTTC
.	TRBJ2-7	.	TRBV3-1/TRBV3-2	CASSQVGPSYEQYF	TGTGCCAGCAGCCAAGTGGGTCCCTCCTACGAGCAGTACTTC
.	TRBJ2-5	TRBD2	TRBV19	CASSRTSGAIETQYF	TGTGCCAGTAGTAGGACTAGCGGGGCGATAGAGACCCAGTACTTC
.	TRBJ2-1	.	TRBV18	CASSPPNSFNEQFF	TGTGCCAGCTCACCACCCAATTCATTCAATGAGCAGTTCTTC
.	TRBJ1-1	.	TRBV12-3/TRBV12-4	CASSRPNTEAFF	TGTGCCAGCAGTCGTCCGAACACTGAAGCTTTCTTT
.	TRBJ1-6	.	TRBV7-2	CASTKGIRQNSPLHF	TGTGCCAGCACTAAGGGGATCAGACAGAATTCACCCCTCCACTTT
once	TRBJ2-5	TRBD1	TRBV19	CASSTSTGGEETQYF	TGTGCCAGTAGTACTTCGACAGGGGGAGAAGAGACCCAGTACTTC
.	TRBJ2-1	.	TRBV11-3	CASSLGGSSYNEQFF	TGTGCCAGCAGCTTAGGGGGCTCGTCCTACAATGAGCAGTTCTTC
.	TRBJ1-6	.	TRBV6-5	CASSFATGQNSPLHF	TGTGCCAGCAGTTTCGCGACAGGCCAAAATTCACCCCTCCACTTT
.	TRBJ1-1	TRBD1	TRBV9	CVTRISGQGDNTEAFF	TGTGTCACCAGGATCTCAGGACAGGGGGATAACACTGAAGCTTTCTTT
.	TRBJ1-1	.	TRBV12-3/TRBV12-4	CASAHHMNTEAFF	TGTGCCAGCGCTCATCATATGAACACTGAAGCTTTCTTT
once	TRBJ2-1	TRBD2	TRBV7-9	CASSQRGSSYNEQFF	TGTGCCAGCAGCCAGCGCGGGAGCTCTTACAATGAGCAGTTCTTC
once	TRBJ1-2	.	TRBV5-6	CASSHGGRAYGYTF	TGTGCCAGCAGCCACGGAGGGAGGGCCTATGGCTACACCTTC
few	TRBJ2-1	.	TRBV4-1	CASSQARKDEQFF	TGCGCCAGCAGCCAAGCCCGTAAGGATGAGCAGTTCTTC
.	TRBJ1-2	.	TRBV4-3	CASSPRTTFSGYTF	TGCGCCAGCAGCCCCCGGACAACATTCTCTGGCTACACCTTC
.	TRBJ1-5	TRBD1	TRBV30	CAWTLPGGSQPQHF	TGTGCCTGGACCCTCCCAGGGGGCTCTCAGCCCCAGCATTTT
.	TRBJ2-4	TRBD2	TRBV3-1/TRBV3-2	CASSPSGGHIAKNIQYF	TGTGCCAGCAGCCCCAGCGGGGGACACATAGCCAAAAACATTCAGTACTTC
.	TRBJ1-2	.	TRBV6-5	CASSLAGGYGYTF	TGTGCCAGCAGCCTGGCTGGGGGCTATGGCTACACCTTC
.	TRBJ1-6	.	TRBV27	CASSLITGSPLHF	TGTGCCAGCAGTTTAATAACAGGTTCACCCCTCCACTTT
.	TRBJ1-5	.	TRBV28	CASISGNQPQHF	TGTGCCAGCATTTCGGGGAATCAGCCCCAGCATTTT
.	TRBJ2-5	TRBD2	TRBV5-4	CASSLAGGPEETQYF	TGTGCCAGCAGCTTAGCGGGAGGGCCTGAGGAGACCCAGTACTTC
.	TRBJ2-7	.	TRBV5-8	CASSFDNFGVYEQYF	TGTGCCAGCAGCTTCGACAACTTTGGGGTCTACGAGCAGTACTTC
.	TRBJ2-5	TRBD2	TRBV4-3	CASSPRVWGEGETQYF	TGCGCCAGCAGCCCCCGAGTCTGGGGGGAGGGGGAGACCCAGTACTTC
.	TRBJ1-3	.	TRBV15	CATSRDETADFSGNTIYF	TGTGCCACCAGCAGAGATGAGACAGCAGATTTCTCTGGAAACACCATATATTTT
.	TRBJ1-5	.	TRBV21-1	CASSSWDRAIRRAQHF	TGTGCCAGCAGCTCATGGGACAGGGCCATCCGGCGTGCCCAGCATTTT
.	TRBJ1-2	.	TRBV6-4	CASSDQGHGYTF	TGTGCCAGCAGTGATCAGGGCCATGGCTACACCTTC
once	TRBJ2-5	.	TRBV2	CASRLETQYF	TGTGCCAGCAGACTAGAGACCCAGTACTTC
.	TRBJ1-1	.	TRBV7-6	CASSLAPGNTEAFF	TGTGCCAGCAGCCTCGCGCCGGGGAACACTGAAGCTTTCTTT
.	TRBJ1-3	.	TRBV6-5	CASSYLGDSGNTIYF	TGTGCCAGCAGTTACCTGGGGGACTCTGGAAACACCATATATTTT
.	TRBJ2-1	.	TRBV7-2	CASSLAAGNEQFF	TGTGCCAGCAGCTTAGCTGCGGGAAATGAGCAGTTCTTC
.	TRBJ1-2	.	TRBV19	CASSIVGGGYGYTF	TGTGCCAGTAGTATCGTAGGGGGAGGCTATGGCTACACCTTC
.	TRBJ1-4	TRBD1	TRBV29-1	CSVEAGTANEKLFF	TGCAGCGTTGAAGCCGGGACAGCTAATGAAAAACTGTTTTTT
.	TRBJ2-1	TRBD2	TRBV5-4	CASSGPSLAGGYNEQFF	TGTGCCAGCAGCGGCCCATCACTAGCGGGGGGTTACAATGAGCAGTTCTTC